The rows below give T cell receptor beta chains drawn from one sample of a study of molecular identifiers for immune sequencing clone quantification. One entry per CDR3 protein, called by TCRdb with MiXCR from the PCR reads. Of under 650,000 distinct CDR3 sequences detected, nearly 20% appear once; the ten largest clones hold roughly 0.83%. Sequenced: naive CD8+ T cells from blood, with Jurkat cell RNA spiked in. The receptors originated from a human donor in good health. Some libraries in this study had Jurkat cell RNA spiked in. Each CDR3 is given with its conserved first and last residue. Each record gives: V gene, D gene, J gene, clone size, CDR3 DNA, CDR3 protein. The D gene is left open where the match is weak. Rows give clone size only sometimes, using once, few, many, or a class for an expanded clone.

v_call: TRBV20-1
d_call: TRBD2
j_call: TRBJ2-7
clone_size: NA
cdr3_nt: TGCAGTGCACCGCTTTTACAAAACTCGGTAGCGGGAGAACCCAGAGAGCAGTACTTC
cdr3_aa: CSAPLLQNSVAGEPREQYF

v_call: TRBV3-1
d_call: TRBD2
j_call: TRBJ2-7
clone_size: many
cdr3_nt: TGTGCCAGCAGCCAAGACGGTAGCGGGGCCGAGCAGTACTTC
cdr3_aa: CASSQDGSGAEQYF

v_call: TRBV6-2/TRBV6-3
d_call: NA
j_call: TRBJ2-7
clone_size: NA
cdr3_nt: TGTGCCAGCAGTTACTCGGCACAGGGCTACAAGCAGTACTTC
cdr3_aa: CASSYSAQGYKQYF

v_call: TRBV7-6
d_call: NA
j_call: TRBJ2-5
clone_size: NA
cdr3_nt: TGTGCCAGCAGCCTCACACGGACGGTCCAAGAGACCCAGTACTTC
cdr3_aa: CASSLTRTVQETQYF

v_call: TRBV13
d_call: TRBD2
j_call: TRBJ2-2
clone_size: few
cdr3_nt: TGTGCCAGCAGCACCTCACCGGGACTAGCCGACGGGGAGCTGTTTTTT
cdr3_aa: CASSTSPGLADGELFF

v_call: TRBV30
d_call: TRBD2
j_call: TRBJ2-2
clone_size: NA
cdr3_nt: TGTGCCTGGAGTGAACTAGCGAAAATAACCTGGGAGCTGTTTTTT
cdr3_aa: CAWSELAKITWELFF

v_call: TRBV2
d_call: TRBD1
j_call: TRBJ1-6
clone_size: NA
cdr3_nt: TGTGCCAGCGGTGAGGGGACAGGGATCTCCTATAATTCACCCCTCCACTTT
cdr3_aa: CASGEGTGISYNSPLHF

v_call: TRBV6-5
d_call: NA
j_call: TRBJ2-2
clone_size: many
cdr3_nt: TGTGCCAGCAGTTACTCTTCGAACACCGGGGAGCTGTTTTTT
cdr3_aa: CASSYSSNTGELFF

v_call: TRBV4-1
d_call: NA
j_call: TRBJ2-5
clone_size: many
cdr3_nt: TGCGCCAGCAGCCAAGTGCTAAGGACCCTAGGCCAAGAGACCCAGTACTTC
cdr3_aa: CASSQVLRTLGQETQYF

v_call: TRBV6-5
d_call: TRBD2
j_call: TRBJ2-7
clone_size: few
cdr3_nt: TGTGCCAGCAGTCACACCCACCAACTAGCGCCCTACGAGCAGTACTTC
cdr3_aa: CASSHTHQLAPYEQYF

v_call: TRBV13
d_call: NA
j_call: TRBJ1-4
clone_size: many
cdr3_nt: TGTGCCAGCAGCTTAGGCATGGACAGTCTGGCGACTAATGAAAAACTGTTTTTT
cdr3_aa: CASSLGMDSLATNEKLFF

v_call: TRBV6-6
d_call: TRBD1
j_call: TRBJ1-5
clone_size: many
cdr3_nt: TGTGCCAGCAGTGCTGACAGGGCGGGTCAGCCCCAGCATTTT
cdr3_aa: CASSADRAGQPQHF

v_call: TRBV12-3/TRBV12-4
d_call: NA
j_call: TRBJ2-2
clone_size: NA
cdr3_nt: TGTGGCAGCAGTTCCGGGCCCCGTTCCGGGGAGCTGTTTTTT
cdr3_aa: CGSSSGPRSGELFF

v_call: TRBV28
d_call: NA
j_call: TRBJ1-1
clone_size: NA
cdr3_nt: TGTGCCAGCAGCCCAGGGTTCGACACTGAAGCTTTCTTT
cdr3_aa: CASSPGFDTEAFF

v_call: TRBV6-5
d_call: TRBD2
j_call: TRBJ2-7
clone_size: few
cdr3_nt: TGTGCCAGCAGTCTAGCGGGAGCGGTCTTGTCCTACGAGCAGTACTTC
cdr3_aa: CASSLAGAVLSYEQYF

v_call: TRBV5-6
d_call: NA
j_call: TRBJ1-6
clone_size: many
cdr3_nt: TGTGCCAGCAGCCTGCAGGGGCTCAAGAGCTCCTATAATTCACCCCTCCACTTT
cdr3_aa: CASSLQGLKSSYNSPLHF

v_call: TRBV12-3/TRBV12-4
d_call: NA
j_call: TRBJ1-4
clone_size: many
cdr3_nt: TGTGCCAGCACCGCAACCGGGACGGAGAATGAAAAACTGTTTTTT
cdr3_aa: CASTATGTENEKLFF

v_call: TRBV7-9
d_call: NA
j_call: TRBJ2-1
clone_size: few
cdr3_nt: TGTGCCAGCAGTACCTACTACGACAATGAGCAGTTCTTC
cdr3_aa: CASSTYYDNEQFF

v_call: TRBV6-1
d_call: NA
j_call: TRBJ1-2
clone_size: NA
cdr3_nt: TGTGCCAGCAGGGATAGGACAGAGTTCTATGGCTACACCTTC
cdr3_aa: CASRDRTEFYGYTF

v_call: TRBV18
d_call: NA
j_call: TRBJ2-7
clone_size: NA
cdr3_nt: TGTGCCAGCTCACCCGCGAGCGACGAGCAGTACTTC
cdr3_aa: CASSPASDEQYF

v_call: TRBV7-6
d_call: TRBD2
j_call: TRBJ2-1
clone_size: NA
cdr3_nt: TGTGCCAGCAGCTCTAGCGGGGGGGCCGATGAGCAGTTCTTC
cdr3_aa: CASSSSGGADEQFF

v_call: TRBV30
d_call: NA
j_call: TRBJ1-1
clone_size: many
cdr3_nt: TGTGCCTTCGCGGGGGCAGCTATGAACACTGAAGCTTTCTTT
cdr3_aa: CAFAGAAMNTEAFF

v_call: TRBV20-1
d_call: NA
j_call: TRBJ2-3
clone_size: many
cdr3_nt: TGCAGTGCTAGAGACGACCCTATGGAGATGAGCACAGATACGCAGTATTTT
cdr3_aa: CSARDDPMEMSTDTQYF

v_call: TRBV3-1
d_call: NA
j_call: TRBJ2-2
clone_size: NA
cdr3_nt: TGTGCCAGCAGCCCCGGTGTGGCATTAGGAATCACCGGGGAGCTGTTTTTT
cdr3_aa: CASSPGVALGITGELFF

v_call: TRBV13
d_call: NA
j_call: TRBJ2-7
clone_size: many
cdr3_nt: TGTGCCAGCAGCCCCAGTCGGCTAGACGAGCAGTACTTC
cdr3_aa: CASSPSRLDEQYF

v_call: TRBV6-1
d_call: TRBD1
j_call: TRBJ2-7
clone_size: many
cdr3_nt: TGTGCCAGCAATGAGAAGGACAGGGGACCCTACGAGCAGTACTTC
cdr3_aa: CASNEKDRGPYEQYF

v_call: TRBV6-5
d_call: TRBD2
j_call: TRBJ2-1
clone_size: many
cdr3_nt: TGTGCCAGCAGTTACGAGACTAGCGGGGGCAATGAGCAGTTCTTC
cdr3_aa: CASSYETSGGNEQFF

v_call: TRBV7-9
d_call: NA
j_call: TRBJ2-7
clone_size: NA
cdr3_nt: TGTGCCAGCAGTCTAACCAAGGAGCCCACCTACGAGCAGTACTTC
cdr3_aa: CASSLTKEPTYEQYF

v_call: TRBV27
d_call: TRBD2
j_call: TRBJ2-7
clone_size: NA
cdr3_nt: TGTGCCAGCAGTCCGGGGGGTGAGTTCGAGCGGTACTTC
cdr3_aa: CASSPGGEFERYF

v_call: TRBV7-9
d_call: NA
j_call: TRBJ2-5
clone_size: many
cdr3_nt: TGTGCCAGCAGCTTAATTGGCAGGGGGGCTTTGGAGACCCAGTACTTC
cdr3_aa: CASSLIGRGALETQYF

v_call: TRBV7-6
d_call: NA
j_call: TRBJ2-5
clone_size: many
cdr3_nt: TGTGCCAGCAGCCGTACGGAGGCACAAGAGACCCAGTACTTC
cdr3_aa: CASSRTEAQETQYF

v_call: TRBV2
d_call: NA
j_call: TRBJ1-1
clone_size: NA
cdr3_nt: TGTGCCAGCAAAAATGGCCAGAACACTGAAGCTTTCTTT
cdr3_aa: CASKNGQNTEAFF

v_call: TRBV2
d_call: TRBD2
j_call: TRBJ2-3
clone_size: many
cdr3_nt: TGTGCCAGCAGCCGGCGACTAGCGGAGCAGTATTTT
cdr3_aa: CASSRRLAEQYF

v_call: TRBV5-1
d_call: TRBD1
j_call: TRBJ2-7
clone_size: many
cdr3_nt: TGCGCCAGCAGCTTGGGACCGGGACAGGGAAAGGCCGAGCAGTACTTC
cdr3_aa: CASSLGPGQGKAEQYF

v_call: TRBV27
d_call: TRBD1
j_call: TRBJ1-1
clone_size: many
cdr3_nt: TGTGCCAGCATCACGACAGGGGAAGCTTTCTTT
cdr3_aa: CASITTGEAFF

v_call: TRBV19
d_call: NA
j_call: TRBJ2-7
clone_size: few
cdr3_nt: TGTGCCAGTAGCGACGTCGGGCCTACCTACGAGCAGTACTTC
cdr3_aa: CASSDVGPTYEQYF

v_call: TRBV18
d_call: NA
j_call: TRBJ2-7
clone_size: many
cdr3_nt: TGTGCCAGCTCACCACGAGGGGTACGGAACGAGCAGTACTTC
cdr3_aa: CASSPRGVRNEQYF

v_call: TRBV3-1
d_call: TRBD2
j_call: TRBJ2-7
clone_size: many
cdr3_nt: TGTGCCAGCAGCCAGATAGGACTAGCGGCATACGAGCAGTACTTC
cdr3_aa: CASSQIGLAAYEQYF

v_call: TRBV2
d_call: TRBD1
j_call: TRBJ1-5
clone_size: many
cdr3_nt: TGTGCCAGCAGTCCCAGGACAGGGGGTATCAATCAGCCCCAGCATTTT
cdr3_aa: CASSPRTGGINQPQHF

v_call: TRBV20-1
d_call: TRBD1
j_call: TRBJ2-7
clone_size: many
cdr3_nt: TGCAGTGCTAGGGAAACGGACAGGTTCGACGAGCAGTACTTC
cdr3_aa: CSARETDRFDEQYF

v_call: TRBV6-6
d_call: TRBD1
j_call: TRBJ1-2
clone_size: many
cdr3_nt: TGTGCCAGCAGTTCCAAACCAGGGGGCCTGGAGGGCTACACCTTC
cdr3_aa: CASSSKPGGLEGYTF

v_call: TRBV4-3
d_call: NA
j_call: TRBJ2-7
clone_size: few
cdr3_nt: TGCGCCAGCAGCCAAGAGGGCCCAGCGGTCTCCTACGGGCAGTACTTC
cdr3_aa: CASSQEGPAVSYGQYF

v_call: TRBV5-8
d_call: TRBD1
j_call: TRBJ2-7
clone_size: many
cdr3_nt: TGTGCCAGCAACCTGGGGCGGGACAGGCTGTACTTC
cdr3_aa: CASNLGRDRLYF

v_call: TRBV6-5
d_call: NA
j_call: TRBJ1-2
clone_size: few
cdr3_nt: TGTGCCAGCAAACCCGAAGGACAGAACTATGGCTACACCTTC
cdr3_aa: CASKPEGQNYGYTF

v_call: TRBV7-2
d_call: NA
j_call: TRBJ2-7
clone_size: few
cdr3_nt: TGTGCCAGCAGCTGGCGACGGAATTTCGACTACGAGCAGTACTTC
cdr3_aa: CASSWRRNFDYEQYF

v_call: TRBV20-1
d_call: NA
j_call: TRBJ2-7
clone_size: many
cdr3_nt: TGCAGTGCTAGAGGGGTACACCGATCAAGCTCCTACGAGCAGTACTTC
cdr3_aa: CSARGVHRSSSYEQYF

v_call: TRBV6-6
d_call: NA
j_call: TRBJ1-1
clone_size: many
cdr3_nt: TGTGCCAGTAAGGAGTACACTGAAGCTTTCTTT
cdr3_aa: CASKEYTEAFF

v_call: TRBV13
d_call: NA
j_call: TRBJ1-1
clone_size: many
cdr3_nt: TGTGCCAGCATCCTGAGGGGGTCCGGCACTGAAGCTTTCTTT
cdr3_aa: CASILRGSGTEAFF

v_call: TRBV28
d_call: NA
j_call: TRBJ2-7
clone_size: many
cdr3_nt: TGTGCCAGCAGTTTAGCCCACGCCTCCTACGAGCAGTACTTC
cdr3_aa: CASSLAHASYEQYF

v_call: TRBV14
d_call: NA
j_call: TRBJ2-1
clone_size: many
cdr3_nt: TGTGCCAGCAGCCAAGGTCCAGGGCACATCAATGAGCAGTTCTTC
cdr3_aa: CASSQGPGHINEQFF

v_call: TRBV5-5
d_call: NA
j_call: TRBJ1-1
clone_size: many
cdr3_nt: TGTGCCAGCAGCTTTTTTGGGGATGAAGCTTTCTTT
cdr3_aa: CASSFFGDEAFF

v_call: TRBV5-6
d_call: NA
j_call: TRBJ1-2
clone_size: NA
cdr3_nt: TGTGCCAGCAGCTTAAAAATCCGGGACAACTATGGCTACACCTTC
cdr3_aa: CASSLKIRDNYGYTF

v_call: TRBV10-2
d_call: TRBD1
j_call: TRBJ1-4
clone_size: many
cdr3_nt: TGCGCCAGCAGTGAGTCCCACAGGGGGCATGGAGAAAAACTGTTTTTT
cdr3_aa: CASSESHRGHGEKLFF

v_call: TRBV16
d_call: TRBD1
j_call: TRBJ2-1
clone_size: few
cdr3_nt: TGTGCCAGCAGCCCGGGACAGATTAATGAGCAGTTCTTC
cdr3_aa: CASSPGQINEQFF

v_call: TRBV7-2
d_call: TRBD1
j_call: TRBJ2-7
clone_size: NA
cdr3_nt: TGTGCCAGCGGGACCCTCGGGGGACAGGGGGCCTACGAGCAGTACTTC
cdr3_aa: CASGTLGGQGAYEQYF